This TCR beta chain appears in the sequencing data of a study of shared clonotypes between healthy human individuals. Study-wide results and limits: Rarefaction analysis demonstrated incomplete sorted-subset sequencing notwithstanding large depth.

Germline values: CDR1 SGHTA, CDR2 FQGNSA. The CDR3 sequence is 15 residues long. Deletions cut 5 bases from V and 2 bases from J, with 13 bases between. Genomic DNA belonging to each subset was distributed in equal measure over several immunoSEQ plates. Profiled with immunoSEQ multiplex PCR; TCRdb holds only in-frame clones, not every one. The repertoire consists of approximately 2,000,000 clones, with about nine tenths occurring once and the leading ten covering around 0.35%. As concerns this clone: Its antigen is as yet unknown.

What was sequenced was naive CD4+ T cells from PBMCs. As for subset: CD45RA+ positively selected. The clonotype was recovered from a man younger than 35 in good health. Some clones in this sample may be carry-over from other donors' samples. This chain joins TRBV7-2 and TRBJ1-3; weak D call: TRBD1 (5 bases). This CDR3 is CASSLSLGPGNTIYF. CDR3 nucleotide sequence: TGTGCCAGCAGCCTTAGCTTGGGGCCTGGAAACACCATATATTTT.